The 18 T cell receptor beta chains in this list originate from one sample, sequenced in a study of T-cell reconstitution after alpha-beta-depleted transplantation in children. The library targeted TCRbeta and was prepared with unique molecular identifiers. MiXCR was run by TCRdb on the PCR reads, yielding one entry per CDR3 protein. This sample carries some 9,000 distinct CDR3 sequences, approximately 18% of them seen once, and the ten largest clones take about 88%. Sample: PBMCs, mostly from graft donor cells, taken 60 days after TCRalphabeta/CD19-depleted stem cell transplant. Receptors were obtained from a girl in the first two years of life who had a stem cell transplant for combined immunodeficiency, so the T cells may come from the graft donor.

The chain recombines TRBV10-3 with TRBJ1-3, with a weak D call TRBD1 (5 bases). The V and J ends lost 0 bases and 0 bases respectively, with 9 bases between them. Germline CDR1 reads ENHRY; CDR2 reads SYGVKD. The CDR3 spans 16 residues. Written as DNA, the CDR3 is TGTGCCATCAGTGAGTCGCGGGGCCCCTCTGGAAACACCATATATTTT. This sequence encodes CAISESRGPSGNTIYF.

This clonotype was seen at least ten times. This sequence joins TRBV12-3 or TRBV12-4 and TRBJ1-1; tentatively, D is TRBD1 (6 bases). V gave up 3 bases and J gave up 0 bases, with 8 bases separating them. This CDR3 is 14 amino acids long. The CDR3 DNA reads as TGTGCCAGCAGTTTGGACAGATTGAACACTGAAGCTTTCTTT. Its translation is CASSLDRLNTEAFF.

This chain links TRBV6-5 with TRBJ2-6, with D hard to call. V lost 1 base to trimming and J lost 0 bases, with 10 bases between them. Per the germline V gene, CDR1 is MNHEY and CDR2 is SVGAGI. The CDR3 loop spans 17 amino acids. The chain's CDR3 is CASSYLPPLSGANVLTF. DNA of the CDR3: TGTGCCAGCAGTTACTTGCCGCCCCTCTCTGGGGCCAACGTCCTGACTTTC.

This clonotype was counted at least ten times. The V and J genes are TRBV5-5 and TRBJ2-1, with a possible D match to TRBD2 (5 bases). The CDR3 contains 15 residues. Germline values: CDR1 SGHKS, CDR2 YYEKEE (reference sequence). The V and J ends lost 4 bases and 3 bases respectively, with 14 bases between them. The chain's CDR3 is CASSRVGVNYNEQFF. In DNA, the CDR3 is TGTGCCAGCAGCCGAGTGGGAGTAAACTACAATGAGCAGTTCTTC.

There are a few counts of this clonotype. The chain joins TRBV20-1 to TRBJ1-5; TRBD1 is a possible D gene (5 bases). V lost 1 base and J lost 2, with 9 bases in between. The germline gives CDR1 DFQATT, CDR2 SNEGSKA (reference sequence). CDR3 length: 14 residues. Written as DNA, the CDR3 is TGCAGTGCTAGAGGCGAAGGGGGCAATCAGCCCCAGCATTTT. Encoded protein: CSARGEGGNQPQHF.

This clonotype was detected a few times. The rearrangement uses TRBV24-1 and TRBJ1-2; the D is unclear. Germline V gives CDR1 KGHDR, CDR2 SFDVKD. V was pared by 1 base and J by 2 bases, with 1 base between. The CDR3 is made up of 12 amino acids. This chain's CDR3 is CATSDFNYGYTF. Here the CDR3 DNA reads TGTGCCACCAGTGATTTCAACTATGGCTACACCTTC.

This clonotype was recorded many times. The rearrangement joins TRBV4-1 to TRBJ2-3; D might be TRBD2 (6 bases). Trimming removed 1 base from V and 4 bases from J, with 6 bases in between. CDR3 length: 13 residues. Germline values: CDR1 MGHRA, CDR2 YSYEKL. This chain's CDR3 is CASSQAGADTQYF. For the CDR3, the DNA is TGCGCCAGCAGCCAAGCGGGGGCAGATACGCAGTATTTT.

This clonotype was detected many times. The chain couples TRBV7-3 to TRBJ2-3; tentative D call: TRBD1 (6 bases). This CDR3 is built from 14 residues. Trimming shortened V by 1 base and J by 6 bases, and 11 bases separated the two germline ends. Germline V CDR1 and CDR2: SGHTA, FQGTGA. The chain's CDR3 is CASSLNLGADTQYF. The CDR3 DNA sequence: TGTGCCAGCAGCTTAAATCTGGGGGCGGATACGCAGTATTTT.

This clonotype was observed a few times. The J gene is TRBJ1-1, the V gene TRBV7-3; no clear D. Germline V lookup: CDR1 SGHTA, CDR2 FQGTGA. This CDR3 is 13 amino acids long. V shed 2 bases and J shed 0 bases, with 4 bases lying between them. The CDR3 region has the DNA TGTGCCAGCAGCTTATTCATGAACACTGAAGCTTTCTTT. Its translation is CASSLFMNTEAFF.

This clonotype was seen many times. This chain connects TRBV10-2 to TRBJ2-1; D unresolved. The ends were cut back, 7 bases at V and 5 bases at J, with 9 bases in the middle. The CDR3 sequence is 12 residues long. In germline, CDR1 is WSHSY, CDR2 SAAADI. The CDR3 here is CASKDPNNEQFF. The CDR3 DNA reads TGCGCCAGCAAAGACCCGAACAATGAGCAGTTCTTC.

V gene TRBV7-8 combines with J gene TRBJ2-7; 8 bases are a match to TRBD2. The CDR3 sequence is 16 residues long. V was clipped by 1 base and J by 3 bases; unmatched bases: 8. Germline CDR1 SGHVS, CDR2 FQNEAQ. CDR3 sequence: CASSLVEGLAFYEQYF. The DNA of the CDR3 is TGTGCCAGCAGCTTAGTCGAAGGACTAGCTTTCTACGAGCAGTACTTC.

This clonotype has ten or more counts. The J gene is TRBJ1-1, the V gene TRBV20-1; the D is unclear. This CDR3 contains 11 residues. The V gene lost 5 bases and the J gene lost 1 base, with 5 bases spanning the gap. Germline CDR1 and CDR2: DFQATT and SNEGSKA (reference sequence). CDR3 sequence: CSADKNTEAFF. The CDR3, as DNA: TGCAGTGCTGACAAGAACACTGAAGCTTTCTTT.

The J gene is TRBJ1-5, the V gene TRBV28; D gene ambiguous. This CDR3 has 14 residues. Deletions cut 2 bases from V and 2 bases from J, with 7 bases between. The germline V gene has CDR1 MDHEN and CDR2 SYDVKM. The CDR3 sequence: CASSLNRGNQPQHF. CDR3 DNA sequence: TGTGCCAGCAGTTTAAACAGAGGCAATCAGCCCCAGCATTTT.

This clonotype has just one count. In DNA form, the CDR3 reads TGTGCCAGCAGCTTAGTAGGTAGCGGGGGGCCCGATACGCAGTATTTT. Encoded protein: CASSLVGSGGPDTQYF. This rearrangement joins TRBV7-8 to TRBJ2-3; 10 nucleotides align to TRBD2. The CDR3 has 16 amino acids. The trim removed 1 base at V and 6 bases at J, leaving 7 bases unmatched. Germline lookup yields CDR1 SGHVS and CDR2 FQNEAQ.

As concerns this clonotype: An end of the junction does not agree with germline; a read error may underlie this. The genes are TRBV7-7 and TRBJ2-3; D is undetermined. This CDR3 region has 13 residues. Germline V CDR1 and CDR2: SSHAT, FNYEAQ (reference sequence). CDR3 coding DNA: TGTGCTAGCAGCCTATCGCTTACCGATACGCAGTATTTT. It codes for CASSLSLTDTQYF.

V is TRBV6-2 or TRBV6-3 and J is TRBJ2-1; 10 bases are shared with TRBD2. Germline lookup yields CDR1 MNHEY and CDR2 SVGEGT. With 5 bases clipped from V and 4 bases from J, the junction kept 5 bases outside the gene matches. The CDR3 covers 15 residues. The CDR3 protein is CASSKTSGAYNEQFF. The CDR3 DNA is TGTGCCAGCAGTAAAACTAGCGGGGCTTACAATGAGCAGTTCTTC.

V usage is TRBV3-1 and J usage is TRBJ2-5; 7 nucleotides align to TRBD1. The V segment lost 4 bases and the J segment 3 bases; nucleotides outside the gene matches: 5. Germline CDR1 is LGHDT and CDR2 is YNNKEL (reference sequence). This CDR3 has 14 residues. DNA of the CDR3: TGTGCCAGCAGCCGAAATGGACAGGAAGAGACCCAGTACTTC. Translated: CASSRNGQEETQYF.

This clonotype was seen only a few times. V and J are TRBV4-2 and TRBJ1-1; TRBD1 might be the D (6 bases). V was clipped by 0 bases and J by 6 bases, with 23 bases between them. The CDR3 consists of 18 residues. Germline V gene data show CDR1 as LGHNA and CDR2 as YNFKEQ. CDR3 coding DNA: TGTGCCAGCAGCCAAGAGCGGCGGGGGGGCCCTCGTAGGGCTGAAGCTTTCTTT. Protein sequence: CASSQERRGGPRRAEAFF.